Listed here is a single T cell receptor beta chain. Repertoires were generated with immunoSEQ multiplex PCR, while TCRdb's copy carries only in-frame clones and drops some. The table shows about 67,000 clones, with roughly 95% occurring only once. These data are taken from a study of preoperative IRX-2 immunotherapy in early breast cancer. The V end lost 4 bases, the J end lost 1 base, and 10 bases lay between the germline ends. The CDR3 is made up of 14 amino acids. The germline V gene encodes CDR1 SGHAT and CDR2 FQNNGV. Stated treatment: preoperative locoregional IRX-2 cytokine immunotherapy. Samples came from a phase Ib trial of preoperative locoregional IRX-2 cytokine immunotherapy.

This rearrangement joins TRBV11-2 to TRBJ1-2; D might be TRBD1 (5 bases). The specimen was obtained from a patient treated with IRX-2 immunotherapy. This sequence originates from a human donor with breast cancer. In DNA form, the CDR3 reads TGTGCCAGCAGCTGGGGACGGAGTAACTATGGCTACACCTTC. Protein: CASSWGRSNYGYTF.